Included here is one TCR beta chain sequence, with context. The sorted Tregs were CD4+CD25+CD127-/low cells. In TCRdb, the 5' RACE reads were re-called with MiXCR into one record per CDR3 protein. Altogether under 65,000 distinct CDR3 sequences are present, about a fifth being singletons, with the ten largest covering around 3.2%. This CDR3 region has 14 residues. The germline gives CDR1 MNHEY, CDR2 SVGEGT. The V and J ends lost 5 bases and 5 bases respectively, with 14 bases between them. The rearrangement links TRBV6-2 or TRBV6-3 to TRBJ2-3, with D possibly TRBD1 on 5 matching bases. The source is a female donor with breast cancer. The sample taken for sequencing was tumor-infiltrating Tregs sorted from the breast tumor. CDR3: CASSATGRGDTQYF. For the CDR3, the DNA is TGTGCCAGCAGTGCGACCGGAAGGGGAGATACGCAGTATTTT.